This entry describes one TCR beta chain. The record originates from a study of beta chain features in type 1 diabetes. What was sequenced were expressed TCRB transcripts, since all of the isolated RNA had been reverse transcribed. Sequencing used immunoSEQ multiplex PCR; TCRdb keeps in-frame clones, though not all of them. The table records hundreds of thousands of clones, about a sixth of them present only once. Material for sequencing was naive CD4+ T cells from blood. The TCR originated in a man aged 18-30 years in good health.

CDR3 DNA sequence: TGTGCCTGGAGTGTAGAATTGGGATCACCCCTCCACTTT. It is translated as CAWSVELGSPLHF. The gene calls are TRBV30 and TRBJ1-6, with no clear D. The CDR3 is made up of 13 amino acids. Germline loops: CDR1 GTSNPN, CDR2 SVGIG (reference sequence). V gave up 0 bases and J gave up 10 bases, with 10 bases separating them.